These 18 T cell receptor beta chains share one sample of origin, sequenced in a study of shared clonotypes between healthy human individuals. Sequencing was performed with immunoSEQ multiplex PCR; in TCRdb, only in-frame clones are kept and a portion is missing. The table has 600,000 to 700,000 clones, more than 70% seen once. Sequenced material: memory CD4+ T cells sorted from blood. Indicated subset: CD45RA-negative fraction. These TCRs come from a woman in her thirties in good health.

This clone was seen only a few times. The V call is TRBV19, the J call TRBJ2-7, with D tentatively TRBD2 (5 bases). CDR1 is LNHDA and CDR2 is SQIVND in the germline V gene (reference sequence). The CDR3 loop spans 13 amino acids. Trimming stripped 10 bases from V and 3 bases from J, with 16 bases between. The CDR3 is CANAETTVYEQYF. In nucleotides, the CDR3 is TGTGCCAATGCCGAGACTACGGTCTACGAGCAGTACTTC.

The chain joins TRBV11-2 to TRBJ2-7; TRBD1 might be the D (5 bases). V gave up 5 bases and J gave up 1 base, with 15 bases separating them. Germline CDR1 reads SGHAT; CDR2 reads FQNNGV. This CDR3 is 15 amino acids long. CDR3 bases: TGTGCCAGCAGCACGGATGGGGCGATATCCTACGAGCAGTACTTC. Amino acid sequence: CASSTDGAISYEQYF.

The chain links TRBV30 to TRBJ1-4; D might be TRBD1 (6 bases). The CDR3 has 14 residues. Trimming pared 0 bases from V and 4 bases from J, leaving 9 bases between. Germline-derived CDR1 and CDR2 are GTSNPN and SVGIG (reference sequence). CDR3 bases: TGTGCCTGGAGTGTAGGGACAAGTAATGAAAAACTGTTTTTT. Translation gives CAWSVGTSNEKLFF.

The chain joins TRBV5-3 to TRBJ1-3; 10 nucleotides match TRBD1. TRBV5-3 is placed among ORFs of uncertain function. V was clipped by 0 bases and J by 0 bases; unmatched bases: 9. The CDR3 sequence is 19 residues long. CDR3 protein: CARSLVPDRGLLSGNTIYF. CDR3 in DNA: TGTGCCAGAAGCTTGGTCCCCGACAGGGGGCTACTCTCTGGAAACACCATATATTTT.

This clone was counted ten times or more. This sequence joins TRBV20-1 and TRBJ1-2, with D unresolved. V was shortened by 6 bases and J by 9 bases, with 8 bases between the two germline ends. CDR3 length: 9 amino acids. Germline CDR1 reads DFQATT; CDR2 reads SNEGSKA (reference sequence). The CDR3 loop reads CSAPVSYTF. CDR3 sequence (DNA): TGCAGTGCCCCGGTTAGCTACACCTTC.

The chain employs TRBV13 and TRBJ2-7; TRBD2 aligns across 7 bases. This CDR3 spans 16 amino acids. CDR1 is PRHDT, CDR2 FYEKMQ, per germline (reference sequence). Losses at the gene ends were 5 bases for V and 6 bases for J; bases not matched to a gene: 16. DNA of the CDR3: TGTGCCAGCAGCAAACGGGGCGGGAGCTTTTCAGCCGAGCAGTACTTC. Residues: CASSKRGGSFSAEQYF.

The J gene is TRBJ2-1, the V gene TRBV11-3, with D possibly being TRBD2 (5 bases). Germline V gives CDR1 SGHNT, CDR2 YENEEA. V was clipped by 4 bases and J by 1 base, with 8 bases between them. This CDR3 contains 14 residues. The CDR3 protein is CASSSPGSYNEQFF. The CDR3 DNA is TGTGCCAGCAGCTCGCCGGGATCCTACAATGAGCAGTTCTTC.

The rearrangement uses TRBV19 and TRBJ2-7; perhaps TRBD2 as D (6 bases). The CDR3 consists of 14 residues. Germline CDR1 LNHDA, CDR2 SQIVND (reference sequence). Between the trimmed V and J ends, which lost 3 bases and 3 bases, there was a span of 12 bases. The CDR3 nucleotides read TGTGCCAGTAGTATGAAGGCTAGCGTCTACGAGCAGTACTTC. Translated: CASSMKASVYEQYF.

DNA of the CDR3: TGTGCCAGCAGTTTGGTTCGCGCATCGACCGGGGAGCTGTTTTTT. It encodes CASSLVRASTGELFF. V and J are TRBV6-6 and TRBJ2-2; D gene unclear. V lost 4 bases and J lost 5, with 14 bases in between. The CDR3 is 15 amino acids. In germline, CDR1 is MNHNY, CDR2 SVGAGI (reference sequence).

V gene TRBV27 combines with J gene TRBJ2-7; D might be TRBD2 (6 bases). The CDR3 runs 14 residues. Germline V lookup: CDR1 MNHEY, CDR2 SMNVEV (reference sequence). V lost 2 bases and J lost 4, with 12 bases in between. The CDR3 region is CASSLARGDYEQYF. In DNA, the CDR3 is TGTGCCAGCAGTTTAGCGCGGGGAGATTACGAGCAGTACTTC.

This clone occurred once. The chain carries TRBV28 and TRBJ2-1, with TRBD2 matching over 8 bases. Germline trimming cut 4 bases from V and 2 bases from J; bases unmatched to any gene: 7. CDR3 length equals 16 residues. From germline, CDR1 is MDHEN and CDR2 SYDVKM. CDR3 DNA sequence: TGTGCCAGCAGTTCCCCGAGCGGGAGACCCTACAATGAGCAGTTCTTC. This translates into CASSSPSGRPYNEQFF.

This chain links TRBV7-6 with TRBJ2-3; the match to TRBD1 covers 8 bases. The CDR3 has 15 amino acids. The germline V gene encodes CDR1 SGHVS and CDR2 FNYEAQ. Unmatched junction bases numbered 4, after V lost 1 base and J lost 4 bases. In DNA form, the CDR3 reads TGTGCCAGCAGCTTAGACGTCAGGGGGCCAGATACGCAGTATTTT. It codes for CASSLDVRGPDTQYF. Full variable domain (remainder filled in from reference TRBV7-6 and TRBJ2-3): GAGVSQSPRYKVTKRGQDVALRCDPISGHVSLYWYRQALGQGPEFLTYFNYEAQQDKSGLPNDRFSAERPEGSISTLTIQRTEQRDSAMYRCASSLDVRGPDTQYFGPGTRLTVL.

V and J are TRBV2 and TRBJ1-5; D uncertain. The CDR3 runs 16 residues. Trimming shortened V by 4 bases and J by 1 base, and 14 bases separated the two germline ends. Germline CDR1 and CDR2: SNHLY and FYNNEI. The CDR3 here is CASSGRASLSNQPQHF. The DNA of the CDR3 is TGTGCCAGCAGTGGAAGAGCAAGTTTGAGCAATCAGCCCCAGCATTTT.

This clone was observed a few times. The same CDR3 also results from other DNA sequences found in this sample. The chain couples TRBV19 to TRBJ1-1; no reliable D call. Per germline, CDR1 LNHDA and CDR2 SQIVND (reference sequence). The CDR3 sequence is 17 residues long. V was shortened by 5 bases and J by 2 bases, with 21 bases between the two germline ends. The CDR3 nucleotides are TGTGCCAGTAGTTTGGAAGGACGGGGTAACTTAAACACTGAAGCTTTCTTT. Amino acid sequence: CASSLEGRGNLNTEAFF.

This clone is a singleton in its sample. The chain recombines TRBV7-9 with TRBJ2-5; D is possibly TRBD1 or TRBD2 (5 bases each). Germline values: CDR1 SEHNR, CDR2 FQNEAQ (reference sequence). The CDR3 is 15 residues long. The V end was cut by 5 bases, the J end by 5 bases, with 18 bases between. CDR3 residues: CASSARDLAFETQYF. CDR3 bases: TGTGCCAGCAGCGCTCGGGACCTAGCATTCGAGACCCAGTACTTC.

V and J are TRBV10-1 and TRBJ2-3; maybe TRBD2 (5 bases). Trimming removed 5 bases at V and 1 base at J, with 10 bases between. The CDR3 runs 14 residues. Germline CDR1 WNHNN, CDR2 SYGVQD (reference sequence). CDR3 residues: CASSLATRTDTQYF. For the CDR3, the DNA is TGCGCCAGCAGTTTAGCGACACGCACAGATACGCAGTATTTT.

The chain joins TRBV6-6 to TRBJ2-5; the D gene could be TRBD1 or TRBD2 (5 bases each). The CDR3 is made up of 13 amino acids. V gave up 8 bases and J gave up 7 bases, with 17 bases separating them. The germline V gene has CDR1 MNHNY and CDR2 SVGAGI (reference sequence). The CDR3 here is CASQTTGARTQYF. The CDR3 region has the DNA TGTGCCAGCCAAACGACCGGGGCGCGGACCCAGTACTTC.

On this clone: Distinct nucleotide sequences in the sample also encode this CDR3. The chain carries TRBV5-1 and TRBJ1-5; D not resolved. Trimming cost V 0 bases and J 2 bases, with 6 bases left between them. The CDR3 has 14 amino acids. Germline V gives CDR1 SGHRS, CDR2 YFSETQ. The CDR3 region has the DNA TGCGCCAGCAGCTTGGATGGGGGCAATCAGCCCCAGCATTTT. Protein sequence: CASSLDGGNQPQHF.